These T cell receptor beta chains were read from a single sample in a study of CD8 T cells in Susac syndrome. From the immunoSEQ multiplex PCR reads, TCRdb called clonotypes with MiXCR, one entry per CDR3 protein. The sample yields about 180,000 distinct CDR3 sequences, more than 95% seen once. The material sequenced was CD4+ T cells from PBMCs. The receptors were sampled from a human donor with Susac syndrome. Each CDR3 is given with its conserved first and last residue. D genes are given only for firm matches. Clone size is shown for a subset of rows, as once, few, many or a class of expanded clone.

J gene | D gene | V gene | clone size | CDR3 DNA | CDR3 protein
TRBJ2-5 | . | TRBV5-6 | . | TGTGCCAGCAGCTTGATGGGTCCCCAAGAGACCCAGTACTTC | CASSLMGPQETQYF
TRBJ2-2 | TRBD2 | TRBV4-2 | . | TGTGCCAGCAGCCGCGGGAGGGACACCGGGGAGCTGTTTTTT | CASSRGRDTGELFF
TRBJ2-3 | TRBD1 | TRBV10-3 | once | TGTGCCATACAGGGGCCAAGCACAGATACGCAGTATTTT | CAIQGPSTDTQYF
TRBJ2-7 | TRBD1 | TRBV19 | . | TGTGCCAGTGCCGGACAGGGAGCCTCCTACGAGCAGTACTTC | CASAGQGASYEQYF
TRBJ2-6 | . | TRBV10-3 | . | TGTGCCACTTTCTCTGGGGCCAACGTCCTGACTTTC | CATFSGANVLTF
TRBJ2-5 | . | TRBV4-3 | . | TGCGCCAGCAGCCCGGGATGGTGGGAGACCCAGTACTTC | CASSPGWWETQYF
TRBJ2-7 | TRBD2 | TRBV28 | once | TGTGCCAGCAGCGGGGAACCGGGACTAGCGGGAGGGACCATCAACGAGCAGTACTTC | CASSGEPGLAGGTINEQYF
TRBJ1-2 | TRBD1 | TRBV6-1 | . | TGTGCCAGCAGCCGACTCCAGGGACAGGGGAGCTATGGCTACACCTTC | CASSRLQGQGSYGYTF
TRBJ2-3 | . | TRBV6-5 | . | TGTGCCAGCAGTTACGACGGATACACAGATACGCAGTATTTT | CASSYDGYTDTQYF
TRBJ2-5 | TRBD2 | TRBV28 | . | TGTGCCAGCAGTTTAGTCGGGAGGAGCGAGACCCAGTACTTC | CASSLVGRSETQYF
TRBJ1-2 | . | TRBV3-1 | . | TGTGCCAGCAGCCAAGGGAAGGGCTACACCTTC | CASSQGKGYTF
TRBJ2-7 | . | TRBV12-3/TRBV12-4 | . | TGTGCCAGCAGTTTAGGACAGGCCTCCTACGAGCAGTACTTC | CASSLGQASYEQYF
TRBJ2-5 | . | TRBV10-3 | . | TGTGCCATCAGTGGCAACCTGGAGGAGACCCAGTACTTC | CAISGNLEETQYF
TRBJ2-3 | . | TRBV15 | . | TGTGCCACCAGCACTCCTCATACGCAGTATTTT | CATSTPHTQYF
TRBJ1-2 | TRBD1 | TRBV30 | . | TGTGCCCAGTCGACAGGGACCAACTATGGCTACACCTTC | CAQSTGTNYGYTF
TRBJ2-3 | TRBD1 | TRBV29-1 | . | TGCAGCGTTGGGACAGGGCGGTTTCAGTATTTT | CSVGTGRFQYF
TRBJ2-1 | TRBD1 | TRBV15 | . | TGTGCCACCAGCAGGCGACAGGGGTCAATGATCTTC | CATSRRQGSMIF
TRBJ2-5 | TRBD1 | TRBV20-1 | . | TGCAGTGCTAGAACGACCGGGACAGGGACTGCAGAGACCCAGTACTTC | CSARTTGTGTAETQYF
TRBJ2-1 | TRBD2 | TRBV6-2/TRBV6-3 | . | TGTGCCAGCACCACGGGGGGGTCCTCCTACAATGAGCAGTTCTTC | CASTTGGSSYNEQFF
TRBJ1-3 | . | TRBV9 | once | TGTGCCAGCAGCGTAGATGAGGTCTTGGCTGGAAACACCATATATTTT | CASSVDEVLAGNTIYF